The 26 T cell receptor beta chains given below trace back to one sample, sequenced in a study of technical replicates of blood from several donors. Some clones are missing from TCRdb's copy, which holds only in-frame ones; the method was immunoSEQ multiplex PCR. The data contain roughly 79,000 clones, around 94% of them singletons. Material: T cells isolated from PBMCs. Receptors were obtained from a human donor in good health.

The CDR3: CASSLRTSRTYEQYF. CDR3 bases: TGTGCCAGCAGCTTAAGGACAAGTAGAACCTACGAGCAGTACTTC. The rearrangement joins TRBV11-2 to TRBJ2-7; D possibly corresponds to TRBD1 (5 bases). This CDR3 is built from 15 residues. CDR1 is SGHAT, CDR2 FQNNGV, per germline. V dropped 2 bases and J dropped 2 bases, with 13 bases sitting between them.

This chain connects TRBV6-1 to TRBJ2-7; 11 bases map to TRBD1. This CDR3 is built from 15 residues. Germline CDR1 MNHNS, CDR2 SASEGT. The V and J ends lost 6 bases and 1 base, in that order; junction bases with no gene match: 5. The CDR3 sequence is CASRGTGGVSYEQYF. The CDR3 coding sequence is TGTGCCAGCAGGGGGACAGGGGGAGTATCCTACGAGCAGTACTTC.

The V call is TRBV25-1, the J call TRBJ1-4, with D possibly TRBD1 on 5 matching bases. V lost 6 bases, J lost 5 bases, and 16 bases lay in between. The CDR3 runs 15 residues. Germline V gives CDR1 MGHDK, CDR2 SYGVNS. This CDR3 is CASSALTDSNEKLFF. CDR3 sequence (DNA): TGTGCCAGCAGCGCGTTGACAGATTCAAATGAAAAACTGTTTTTT.

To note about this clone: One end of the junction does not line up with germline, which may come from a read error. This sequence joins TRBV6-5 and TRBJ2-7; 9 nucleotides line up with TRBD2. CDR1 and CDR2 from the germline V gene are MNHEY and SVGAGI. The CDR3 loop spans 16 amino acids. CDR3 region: CASGYLSGGSSYEQYF. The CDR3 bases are TGTGCCAGCGGTTACCTTAGCGGGGGCAGCTCCTACGAGCAGTACTTC.

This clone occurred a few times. As DNA, the CDR3 is TGTGCCAGCAGCCTGTACTCTGGGGCCAACGTCCTGACTTTC. Amino acid sequence: CASSLYSGANVLTF. The chain recombines TRBV27 with TRBJ2-6; D unclear. Per the germline V gene, CDR1 is MNHEY and CDR2 is SMNVEV (reference sequence). Trimming shortened V by 6 bases and J by 0 bases, and 6 bases separated the two germline ends. This CDR3 contains 14 residues.

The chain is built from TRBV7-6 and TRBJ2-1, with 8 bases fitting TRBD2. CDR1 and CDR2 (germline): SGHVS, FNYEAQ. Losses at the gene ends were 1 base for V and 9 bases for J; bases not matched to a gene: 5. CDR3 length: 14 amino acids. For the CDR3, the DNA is TGTGCCAGCAGCTTAGGAGTTGGACTAGCTGAGCAGTTCTTC. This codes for CASSLGVGLAEQFF.

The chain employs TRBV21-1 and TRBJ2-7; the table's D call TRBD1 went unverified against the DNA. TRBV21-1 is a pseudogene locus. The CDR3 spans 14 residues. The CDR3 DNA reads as TGTGCCAGCAGGTCCGGCGAAGGGGTCGACGAGCAGTACTTC. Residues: CASRSGEGVDEQYF.

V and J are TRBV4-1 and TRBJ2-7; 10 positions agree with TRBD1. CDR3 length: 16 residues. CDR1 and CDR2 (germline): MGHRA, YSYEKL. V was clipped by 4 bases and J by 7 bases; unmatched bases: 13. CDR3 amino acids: CASSPELGTGVGEQYF. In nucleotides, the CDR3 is TGCGCCAGCAGCCCGGAACTCGGGACAGGGGTTGGAGAGCAGTACTTC.

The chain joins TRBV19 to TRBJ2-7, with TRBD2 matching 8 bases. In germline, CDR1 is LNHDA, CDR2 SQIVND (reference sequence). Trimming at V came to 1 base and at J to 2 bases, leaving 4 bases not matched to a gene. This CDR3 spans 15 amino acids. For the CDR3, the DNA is TGTGCCAGTAGTATAGGCGGGGGGCCCGCCTACGAGCAGTACTTC. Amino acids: CASSIGGGPAYEQYF. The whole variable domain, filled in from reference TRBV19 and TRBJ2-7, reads DGGITQSPKYLFRKEGQNVTLSCEQNLNHDAMYWYRQDPGQGLRLIYYSQIVNDFQKGDIAEGYSVSREKKESFPLTVTSAQKNPTAFYLCASSIGGGPAYEQYFGPGTRLTVT.

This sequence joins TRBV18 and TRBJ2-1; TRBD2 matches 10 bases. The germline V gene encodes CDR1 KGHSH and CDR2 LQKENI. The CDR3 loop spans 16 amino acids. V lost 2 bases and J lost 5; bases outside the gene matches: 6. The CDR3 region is CASSPMTSGHHNEQFF. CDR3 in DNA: TGTGCCAGCTCACCAATGACTAGCGGGCACCACAATGAGCAGTTCTTC.

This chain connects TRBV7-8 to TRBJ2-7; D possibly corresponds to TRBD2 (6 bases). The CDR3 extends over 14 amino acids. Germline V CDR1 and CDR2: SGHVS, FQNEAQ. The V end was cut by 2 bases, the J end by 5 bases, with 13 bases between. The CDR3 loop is CASSLIPSEHEQYF. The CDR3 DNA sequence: TGTGCCAGCAGCTTAATCCCTAGCGAGCACGAGCAGTACTTC.

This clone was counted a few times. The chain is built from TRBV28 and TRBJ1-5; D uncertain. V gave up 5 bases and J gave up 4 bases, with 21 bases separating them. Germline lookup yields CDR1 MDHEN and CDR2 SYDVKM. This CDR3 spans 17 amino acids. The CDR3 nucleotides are TGTGCCAGCAGTCCGAGACTCGCGACCGGAAAAAATCAGCCCCAGCATTTT. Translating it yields CASSPRLATGKNQPQHF.

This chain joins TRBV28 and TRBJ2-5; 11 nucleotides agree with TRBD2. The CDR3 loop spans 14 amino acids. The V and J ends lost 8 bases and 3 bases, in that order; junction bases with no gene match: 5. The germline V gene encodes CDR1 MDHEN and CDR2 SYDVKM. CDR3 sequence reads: CASHIAGGKETQYF. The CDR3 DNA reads TGTGCCAGCCATATAGCGGGAGGGAAAGAGACCCAGTACTTC. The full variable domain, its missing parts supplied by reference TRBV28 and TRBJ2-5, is DVKVTQSSRYLVKRTGEKVFLECVQDMDHENMFWYRQDPGLGLRLIYFSYDVKMKEKGDIPEGYSVSREKKERFSLILESASTNQTSMYLCASHIAGGKETQYFGPGTRLLVL.

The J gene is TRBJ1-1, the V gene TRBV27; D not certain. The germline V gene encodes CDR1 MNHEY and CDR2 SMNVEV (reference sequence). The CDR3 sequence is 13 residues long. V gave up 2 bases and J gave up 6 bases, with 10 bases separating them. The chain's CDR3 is CASSLTVTAEAFF. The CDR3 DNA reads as TGTGCCAGCAGTTTAACGGTTACAGCTGAAGCTTTCTTT.

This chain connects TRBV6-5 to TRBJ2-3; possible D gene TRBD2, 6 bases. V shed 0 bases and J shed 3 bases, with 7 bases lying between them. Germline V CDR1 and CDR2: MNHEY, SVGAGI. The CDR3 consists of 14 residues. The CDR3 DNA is TGTGCCAGCAGTTACTCTAGCGGTACAGATACGCAGTATTTT. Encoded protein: CASSYSSGTDTQYF.

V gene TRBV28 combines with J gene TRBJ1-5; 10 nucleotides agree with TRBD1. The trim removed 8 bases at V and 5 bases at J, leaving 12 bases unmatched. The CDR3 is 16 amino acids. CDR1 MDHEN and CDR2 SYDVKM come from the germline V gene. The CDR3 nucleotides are TGTGCCAGCGAGAGACAGGGGGCGAGGGGAGATCAGCCCCAGCATTTT. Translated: CASERQGARGDQPQHF.

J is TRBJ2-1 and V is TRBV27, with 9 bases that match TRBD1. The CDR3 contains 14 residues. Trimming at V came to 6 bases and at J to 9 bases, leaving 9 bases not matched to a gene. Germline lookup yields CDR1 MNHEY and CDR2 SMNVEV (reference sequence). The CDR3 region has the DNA TGTGCCAGCAGGGGATGGACAGGGGTGGGTGAGCAGTTCTTC. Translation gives CASRGWTGVGEQFF.

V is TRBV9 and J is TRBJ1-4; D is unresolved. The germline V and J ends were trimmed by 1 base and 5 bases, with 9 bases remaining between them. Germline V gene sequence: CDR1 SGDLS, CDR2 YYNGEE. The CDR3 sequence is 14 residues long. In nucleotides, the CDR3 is TGTGCCAGCAGCGTATCAGGTTACAATGAAAAACTGTTTTTT. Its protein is CASSVSGYNEKLFF.

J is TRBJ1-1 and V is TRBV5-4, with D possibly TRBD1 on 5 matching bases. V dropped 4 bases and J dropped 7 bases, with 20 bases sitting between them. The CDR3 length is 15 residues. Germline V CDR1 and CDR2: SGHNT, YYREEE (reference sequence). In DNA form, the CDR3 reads TGTGCCAGCAGCCACCCGAGACAGAGGTTCGGTGAAGCTTTCTTT. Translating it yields CASSHPRQRFGEAFF. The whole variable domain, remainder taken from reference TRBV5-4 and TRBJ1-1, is ETGVTQSPTHLIKTRGQQVTLRCSSQSGHNTVSWYQQALGQGPQFIFQYYREEENGRGNFPPRFSGLQFPNYSSELNVNALELDDSALYLCASSHPRQRFGEAFFGQGTRLTVV.

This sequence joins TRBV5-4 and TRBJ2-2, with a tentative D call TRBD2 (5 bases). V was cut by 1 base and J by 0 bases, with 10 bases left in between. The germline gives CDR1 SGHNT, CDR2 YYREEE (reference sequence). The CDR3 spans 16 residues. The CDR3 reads CASSLWVAPNTGELFF. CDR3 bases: TGTGCCAGCAGCTTGTGGGTAGCGCCGAACACCGGGGAGCTGTTTTTT.

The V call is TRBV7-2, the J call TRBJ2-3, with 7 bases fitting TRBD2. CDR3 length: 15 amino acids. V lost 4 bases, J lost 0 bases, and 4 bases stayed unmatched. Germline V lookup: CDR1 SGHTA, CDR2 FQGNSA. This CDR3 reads CASSSGTISTDTQYF. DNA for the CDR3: TGTGCCAGCAGCTCCGGGACTATCAGCACAGATACGCAGTATTTT.

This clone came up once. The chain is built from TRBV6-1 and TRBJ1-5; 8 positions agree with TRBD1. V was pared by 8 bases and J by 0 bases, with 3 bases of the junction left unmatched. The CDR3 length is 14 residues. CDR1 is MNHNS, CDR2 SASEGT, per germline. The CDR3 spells CASQTGDSNQPQHF. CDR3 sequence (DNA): TGTGCCAGCCAGACAGGGGATAGCAATCAGCCCCAGCATTTT.

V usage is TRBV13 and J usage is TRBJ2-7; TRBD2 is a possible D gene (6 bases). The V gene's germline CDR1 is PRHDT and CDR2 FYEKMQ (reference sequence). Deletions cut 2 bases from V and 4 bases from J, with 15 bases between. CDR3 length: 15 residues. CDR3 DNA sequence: TGTGCCAGCAGCTTACAGTACGGGGGACCTTACGAGCAGTACTTC. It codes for CASSLQYGGPYEQYF. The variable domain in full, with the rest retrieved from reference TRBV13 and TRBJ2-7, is AAGVIQSPRHLIKEKRETATLKCYPIPRHDTVYWYQQGPGQDPQFLISFYEKMQSDKGSIPDRFSAQQFSDYHSELNMSSLELGDSALYFCASSLQYGGPYEQYFGPGTRLTVT.

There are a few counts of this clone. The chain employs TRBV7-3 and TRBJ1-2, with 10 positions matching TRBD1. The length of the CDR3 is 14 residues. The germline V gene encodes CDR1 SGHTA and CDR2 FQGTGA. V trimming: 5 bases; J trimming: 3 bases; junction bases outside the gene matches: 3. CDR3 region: CASSPGQGHYGYTF. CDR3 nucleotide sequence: TGTGCCAGCAGCCCGGGACAGGGGCACTATGGCTACACCTTC.

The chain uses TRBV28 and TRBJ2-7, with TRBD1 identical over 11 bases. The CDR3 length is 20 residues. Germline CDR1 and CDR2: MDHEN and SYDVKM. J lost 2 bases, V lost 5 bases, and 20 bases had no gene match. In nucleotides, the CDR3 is TGTGCCAGCAGTCGCTCTTACGCCTATACGCCGGGACAGGGGGCCTACGAGCAGTACTTC. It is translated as CASSRSYAYTPGQGAYEQYF.

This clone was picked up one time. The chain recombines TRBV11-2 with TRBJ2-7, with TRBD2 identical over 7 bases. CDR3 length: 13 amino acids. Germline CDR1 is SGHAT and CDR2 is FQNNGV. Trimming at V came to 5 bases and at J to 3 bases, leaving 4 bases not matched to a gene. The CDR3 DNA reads TGTGCCAGCAGCCCTTGGACTAGCTACGAGCAGTACTTC. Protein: CASSPWTSYEQYF.